Here is one T cell receptor beta chain with its context. The data originate from a study of cytomegalovirus exposure and HLA in healthy donors. Primers for the PCR totalled 60 Vbeta and 13 Jbeta. Libraries were prepared by immunoSEQ multiplex PCR; TCRdb keeps only in-frame clonotypes and omits some of them. This sample carries roughly 50,000 clones, with 2.3% going to the ten biggest clones. The sample was PBMCs. The receptor was derived from a female donor in good health and CMV-seronegative.

In nucleotides, the CDR3 is TGTGCCAGCTCACCATTTGCTAGCGCCGCAACTAATGAAAAACTGTTTTTT. This gives the protein CASSPFASAATNEKLFF. The J gene is TRBJ1-4, the V gene TRBV18, with D unresolved. The CDR3 runs 17 residues. Germline lookup yields CDR1 KGHSH and CDR2 LQKENI. V lost 2 bases and J 0 bases, leaving 13 bases between the germline ends.